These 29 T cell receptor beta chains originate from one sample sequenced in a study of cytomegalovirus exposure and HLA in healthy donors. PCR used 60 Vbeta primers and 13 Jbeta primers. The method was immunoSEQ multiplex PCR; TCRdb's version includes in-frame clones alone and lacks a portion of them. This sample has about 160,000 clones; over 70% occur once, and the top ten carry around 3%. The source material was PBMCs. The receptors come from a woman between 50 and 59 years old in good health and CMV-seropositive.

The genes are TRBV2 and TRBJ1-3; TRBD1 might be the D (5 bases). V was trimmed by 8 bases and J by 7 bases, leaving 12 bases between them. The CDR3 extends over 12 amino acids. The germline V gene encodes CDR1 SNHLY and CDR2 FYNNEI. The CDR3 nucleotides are TGTGCCAGCGGGAAAGGGGATAACACCATATATTTT. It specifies CASGKGDNTIYF.

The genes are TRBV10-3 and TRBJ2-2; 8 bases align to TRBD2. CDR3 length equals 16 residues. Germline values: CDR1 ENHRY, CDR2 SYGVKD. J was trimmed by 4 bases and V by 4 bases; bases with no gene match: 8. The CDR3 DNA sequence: TGTGCCATCAGTGCGGGACTAGAGGAGGGCACCGGGGAGCTGTTTTTT. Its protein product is CAISAGLEEGTGELFF.

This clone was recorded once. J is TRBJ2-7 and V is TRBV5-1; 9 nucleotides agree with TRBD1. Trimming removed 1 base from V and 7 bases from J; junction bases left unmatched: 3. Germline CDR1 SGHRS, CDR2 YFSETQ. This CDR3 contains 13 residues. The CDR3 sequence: CASSLTGGREQYF. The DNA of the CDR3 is TGCGCCAGCAGCTTGACAGGGGGCCGGGAGCAGTACTTC.

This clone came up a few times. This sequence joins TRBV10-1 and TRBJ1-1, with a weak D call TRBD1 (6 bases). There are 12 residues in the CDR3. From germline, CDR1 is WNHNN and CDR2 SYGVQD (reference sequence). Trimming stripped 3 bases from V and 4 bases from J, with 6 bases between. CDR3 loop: CASSEQGTEAFF. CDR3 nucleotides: TGCGCCAGCAGTGAACAGGGCACTGAAGCTTTCTTT.

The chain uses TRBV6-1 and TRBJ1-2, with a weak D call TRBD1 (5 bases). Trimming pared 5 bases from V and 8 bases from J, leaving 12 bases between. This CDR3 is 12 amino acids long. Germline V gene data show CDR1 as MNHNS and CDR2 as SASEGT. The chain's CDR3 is CASSLLGGGYTF. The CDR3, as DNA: TGTGCCAGCAGTTTACTCGGGGGGGGCTACACCTTC.

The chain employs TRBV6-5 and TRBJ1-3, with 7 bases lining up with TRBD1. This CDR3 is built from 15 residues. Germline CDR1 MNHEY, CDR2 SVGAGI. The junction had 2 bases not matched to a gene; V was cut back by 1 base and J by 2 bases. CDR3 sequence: CASSYLQGPGNTIYF. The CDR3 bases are TGTGCCAGCAGTTACTTACAGGGGCCTGGAAACACCATATATTTT.

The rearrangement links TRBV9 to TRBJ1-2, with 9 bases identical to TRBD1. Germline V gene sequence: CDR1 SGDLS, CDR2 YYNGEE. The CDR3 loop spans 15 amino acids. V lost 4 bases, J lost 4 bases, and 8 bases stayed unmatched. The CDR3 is CASSLATGGSYGYTF. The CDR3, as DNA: TGTGCCAGCAGCCTAGCGACAGGGGGAAGCTATGGCTACACCTTC.

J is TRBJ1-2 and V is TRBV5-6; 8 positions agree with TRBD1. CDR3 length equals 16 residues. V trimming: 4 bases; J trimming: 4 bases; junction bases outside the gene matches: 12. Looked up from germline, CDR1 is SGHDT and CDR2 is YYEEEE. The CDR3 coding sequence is TGTGCCAGCAGCCGCTATACACCTACAGGGGGCTATGGCTACACCTTC. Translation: CASSRYTPTGGYGYTF.

The CDR3 nucleotides read TGTGCCAGCAACCCAGGACTAGCGGGGCTCACCGGGGAGCTGTTTTTT. It codes for CASNPGLAGLTGELFF. The J gene is TRBJ2-2, the V gene TRBV7-2, with 12 nucleotides matching TRBD2. Per the germline V gene, CDR1 is SGHTA and CDR2 is FQGNSA. Trimming at V came to 7 bases and at J to 4 bases, leaving 7 bases not matched to a gene. The CDR3 loop spans 16 amino acids.

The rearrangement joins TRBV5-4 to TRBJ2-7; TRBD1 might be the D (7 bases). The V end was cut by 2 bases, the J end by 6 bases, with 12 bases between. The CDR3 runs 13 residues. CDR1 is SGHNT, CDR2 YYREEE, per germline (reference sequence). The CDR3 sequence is CASSFPGGSEQYF. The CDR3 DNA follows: TGTGCCAGCAGCTTCCCAGGGGGGAGCGAGCAGTACTTC.

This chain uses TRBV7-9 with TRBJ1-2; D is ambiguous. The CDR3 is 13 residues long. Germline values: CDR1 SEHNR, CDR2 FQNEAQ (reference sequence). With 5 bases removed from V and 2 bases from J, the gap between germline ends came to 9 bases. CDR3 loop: CASSPRQNYGYTF. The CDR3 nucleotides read TGTGCCAGCAGCCCGCGGCAAAACTATGGCTACACCTTC.

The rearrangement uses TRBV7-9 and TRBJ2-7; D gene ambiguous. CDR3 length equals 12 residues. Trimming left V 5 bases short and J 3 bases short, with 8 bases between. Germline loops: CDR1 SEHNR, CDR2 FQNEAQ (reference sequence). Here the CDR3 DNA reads TGTGCCAGCAGCCGTGAGGTCTACGAGCAGTACTTC. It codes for CASSREVYEQYF.

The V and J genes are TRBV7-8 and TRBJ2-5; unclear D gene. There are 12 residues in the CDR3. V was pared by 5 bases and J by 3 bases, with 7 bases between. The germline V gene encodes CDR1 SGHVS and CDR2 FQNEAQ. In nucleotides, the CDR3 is TGTGCCAGCAGCCCGGCGGAAGAGACCCAGTACTTC. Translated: CASSPAEETQYF.

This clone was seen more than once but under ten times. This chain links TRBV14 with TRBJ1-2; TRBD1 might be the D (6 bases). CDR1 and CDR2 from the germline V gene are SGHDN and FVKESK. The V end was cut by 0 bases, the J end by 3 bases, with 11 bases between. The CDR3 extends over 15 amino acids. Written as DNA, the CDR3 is TGTGCCAGCAGCCAAGAAGGGGGAAAATACTATGGCTACACCTTC. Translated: CASSQEGGKYYGYTF.

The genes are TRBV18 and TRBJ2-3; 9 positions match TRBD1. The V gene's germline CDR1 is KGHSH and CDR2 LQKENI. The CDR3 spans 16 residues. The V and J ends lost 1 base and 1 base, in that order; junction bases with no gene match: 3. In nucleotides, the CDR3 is TGTGCCAGCTCACCACAACGGACAGGGGGCACAGATACGCAGTATTTT. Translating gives CASSPQRTGGTDTQYF.

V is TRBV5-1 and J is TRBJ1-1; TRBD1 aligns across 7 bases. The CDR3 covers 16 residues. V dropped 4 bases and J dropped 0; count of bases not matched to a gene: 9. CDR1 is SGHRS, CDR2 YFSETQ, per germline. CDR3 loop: CASSLGTANMNTEAFF. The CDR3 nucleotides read TGCGCCAGCAGCCTTGGGACAGCCAATATGAACACTGAAGCTTTCTTT.

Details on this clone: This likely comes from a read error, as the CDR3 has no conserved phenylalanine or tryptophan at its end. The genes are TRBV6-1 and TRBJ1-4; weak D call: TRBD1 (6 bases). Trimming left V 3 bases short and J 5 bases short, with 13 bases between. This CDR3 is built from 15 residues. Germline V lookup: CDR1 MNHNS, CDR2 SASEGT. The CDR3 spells CASSELGTQNEKLFC. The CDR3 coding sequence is TGTGCCAGCAGTGAGCTCGGGACACAAAATGAAAAACTGTTTTGT.

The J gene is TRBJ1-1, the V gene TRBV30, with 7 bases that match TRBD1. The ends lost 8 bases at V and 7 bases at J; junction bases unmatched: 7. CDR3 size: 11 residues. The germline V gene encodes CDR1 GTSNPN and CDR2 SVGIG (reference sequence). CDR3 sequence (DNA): TGTGCCGGAACAGGGGTGGGTGAAGCTTTCTTT. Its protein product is CAGTGVGEAFF.

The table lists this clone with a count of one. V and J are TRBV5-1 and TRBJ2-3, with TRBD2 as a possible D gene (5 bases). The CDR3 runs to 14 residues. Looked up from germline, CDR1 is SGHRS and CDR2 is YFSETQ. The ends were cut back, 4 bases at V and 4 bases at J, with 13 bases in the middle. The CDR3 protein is CASSPGLGADTQYF. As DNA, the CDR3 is TGCGCCAGCAGCCCGGGCCTCGGGGCAGATACGCAGTATTTT.

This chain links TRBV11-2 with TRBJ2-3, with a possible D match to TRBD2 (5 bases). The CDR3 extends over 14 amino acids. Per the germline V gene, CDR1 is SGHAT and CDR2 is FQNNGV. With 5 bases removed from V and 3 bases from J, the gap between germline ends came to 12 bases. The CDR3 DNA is TGTGCCAGCAGCATCGCGAGGGATACAGATACGCAGTATTTT. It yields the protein CASSIARDTDTQYF. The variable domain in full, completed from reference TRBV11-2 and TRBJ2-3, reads EAGVAQSPRYKIIEKRQSVAFWCNPISGHATLYWYQQILGQGPKLLIQFQNNGVVDDSQLPKDRFSAERLKGVDSTLKIQPAKLEDSAVYLCASSIARDTDTQYFGPGTRLTVL.

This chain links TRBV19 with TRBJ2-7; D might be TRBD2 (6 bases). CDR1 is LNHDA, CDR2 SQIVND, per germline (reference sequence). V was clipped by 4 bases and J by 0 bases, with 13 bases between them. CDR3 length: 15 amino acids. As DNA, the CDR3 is TGTGCCAGTAGTACATCGACCGGGAGCTCCTACGAGCAGTACTTC. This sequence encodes CASSTSTGSSYEQYF.

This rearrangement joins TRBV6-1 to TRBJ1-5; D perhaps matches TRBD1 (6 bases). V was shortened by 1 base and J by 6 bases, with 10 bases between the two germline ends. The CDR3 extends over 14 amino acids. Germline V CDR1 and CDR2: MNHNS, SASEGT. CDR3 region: CASSEGGGGQPQHF. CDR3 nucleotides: TGTGCCAGCAGTGAAGGGGGAGGGGGTCAGCCCCAGCATTTT.

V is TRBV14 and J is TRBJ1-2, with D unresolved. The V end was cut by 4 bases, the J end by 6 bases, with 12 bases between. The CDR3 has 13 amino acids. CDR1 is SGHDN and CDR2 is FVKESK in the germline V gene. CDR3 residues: CASSPQIGDGYTF. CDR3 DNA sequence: TGTGCCAGCAGCCCCCAAATCGGGGATGGCTACACCTTC. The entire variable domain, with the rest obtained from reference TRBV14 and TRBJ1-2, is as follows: EAGVTQFPSHSVIEKGQTVTLRCDPISGHDNLYWYRRVMGKEIKFLLHFVKESKQDESGMPNNRFLAERTGGTYSTLKVQPAELEDSGVYFCASSPQIGDGYTFGSGTRLTVV.

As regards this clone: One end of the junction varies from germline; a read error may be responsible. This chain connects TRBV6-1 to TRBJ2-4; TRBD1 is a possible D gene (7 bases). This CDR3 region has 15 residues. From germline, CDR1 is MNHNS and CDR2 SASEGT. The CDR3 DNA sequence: TGTGCCAGCAGTGAAATGACCGGGACAGTCAACCCGGGGGACTTC. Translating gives CASSEMTGTVNPGDF.

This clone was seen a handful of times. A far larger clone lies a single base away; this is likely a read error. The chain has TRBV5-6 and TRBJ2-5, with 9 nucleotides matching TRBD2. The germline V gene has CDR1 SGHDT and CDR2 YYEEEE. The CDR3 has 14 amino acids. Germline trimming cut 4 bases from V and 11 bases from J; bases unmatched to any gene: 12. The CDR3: CASSPTSGLVQQYF. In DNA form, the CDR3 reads TGTGCCAGCAGCCCGACTAGCGGTTTAGTTCAGCAGTACTTC.

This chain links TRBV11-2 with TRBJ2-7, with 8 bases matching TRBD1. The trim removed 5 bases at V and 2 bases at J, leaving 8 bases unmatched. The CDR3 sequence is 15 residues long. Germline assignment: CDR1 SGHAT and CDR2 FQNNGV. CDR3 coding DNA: TGTGCCAGCAGCCCTCGACAGGGGACAACCTACGAGCAGTACTTC. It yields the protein CASSPRQGTTYEQYF.

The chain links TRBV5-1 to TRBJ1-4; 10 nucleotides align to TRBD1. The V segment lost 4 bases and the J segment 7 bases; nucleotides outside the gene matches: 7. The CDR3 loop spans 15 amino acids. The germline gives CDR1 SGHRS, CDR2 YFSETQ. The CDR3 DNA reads TGCGCCAGCAGCCACGGGGACAGGGGAGGTGAAAAACTGTTTTTT. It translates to CASSHGDRGGEKLFF.

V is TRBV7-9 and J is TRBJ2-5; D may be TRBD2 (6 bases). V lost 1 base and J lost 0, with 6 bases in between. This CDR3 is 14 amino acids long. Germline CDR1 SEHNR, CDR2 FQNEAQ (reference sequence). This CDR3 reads CASSLGGDQETQYF. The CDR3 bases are TGTGCCAGCAGCTTAGGGGGGGACCAAGAGACCCAGTACTTC.

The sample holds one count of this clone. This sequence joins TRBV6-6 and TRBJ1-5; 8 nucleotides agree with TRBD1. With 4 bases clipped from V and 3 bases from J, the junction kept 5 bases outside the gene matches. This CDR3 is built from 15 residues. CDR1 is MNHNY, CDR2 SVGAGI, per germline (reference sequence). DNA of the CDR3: TGTGCCAGCAGTTCCGGGACAGGCCACAATCAGCCCCAGCATTTT. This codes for CASSSGTGHNQPQHF.